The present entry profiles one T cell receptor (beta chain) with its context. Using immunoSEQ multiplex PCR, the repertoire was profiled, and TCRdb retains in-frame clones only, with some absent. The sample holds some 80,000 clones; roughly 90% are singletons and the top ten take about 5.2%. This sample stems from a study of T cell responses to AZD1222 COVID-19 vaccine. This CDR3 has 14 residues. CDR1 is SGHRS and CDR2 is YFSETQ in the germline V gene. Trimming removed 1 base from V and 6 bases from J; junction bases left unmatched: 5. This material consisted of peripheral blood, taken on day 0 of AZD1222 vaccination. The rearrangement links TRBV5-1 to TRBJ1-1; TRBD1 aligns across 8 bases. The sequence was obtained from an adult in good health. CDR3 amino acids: CASSLRQGTPEAFF. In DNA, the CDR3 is TGCGCCAGCAGCTTGCGACAGGGGACCCCTGAAGCTTTCTTT.